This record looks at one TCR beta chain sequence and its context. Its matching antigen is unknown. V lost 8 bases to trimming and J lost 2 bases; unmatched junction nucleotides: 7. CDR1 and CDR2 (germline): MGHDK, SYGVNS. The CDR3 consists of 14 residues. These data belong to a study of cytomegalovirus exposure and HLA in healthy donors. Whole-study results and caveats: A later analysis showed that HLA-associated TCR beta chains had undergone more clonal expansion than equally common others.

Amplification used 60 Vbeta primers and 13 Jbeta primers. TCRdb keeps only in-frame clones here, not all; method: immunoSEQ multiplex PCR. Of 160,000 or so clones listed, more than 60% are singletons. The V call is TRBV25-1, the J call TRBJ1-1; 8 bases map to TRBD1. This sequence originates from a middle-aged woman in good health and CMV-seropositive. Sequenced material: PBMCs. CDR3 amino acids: CASRGDRRNTEAFF. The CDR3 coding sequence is TGTGCCAGCCGGGGGGACAGGCGCAACACTGAAGCTTTCTTT.